This T cell receptor (beta chain) is from a study of memory CD4+ T cells and cytomegalovirus serostatus. Only in-frame clones appear in the TCRdb table, and some are missing; sequencing was by immunoSEQ multiplex PCR. The sample records about 61,000 clones, 75% to 85% being singletons. This CDR3 spans 15 amino acids. V lost 6 bases, J lost 6 bases, and 18 bases lay in between. Germline loops: CDR1 SNHLY, CDR2 FYNNEI. Single viable CD3+CD4+CD8-CD45RO+ cells were sorted as the memory CD4+ T cells. After thawing, CD4+ T cells were positively selected. The sequence was collected from an adult in good health and CMV-seronegative. Sequencing used memory CD4+ T cells from blood. The J gene is TRBJ1-5, the V gene TRBV2; D ambiguous. Here the CDR3 reads CASRETLWDRQPQHF. In DNA, the CDR3 is TGTGCCAGCAGGGAAACCCTCTGGGATCGTCAGCCCCAGCATTTT.